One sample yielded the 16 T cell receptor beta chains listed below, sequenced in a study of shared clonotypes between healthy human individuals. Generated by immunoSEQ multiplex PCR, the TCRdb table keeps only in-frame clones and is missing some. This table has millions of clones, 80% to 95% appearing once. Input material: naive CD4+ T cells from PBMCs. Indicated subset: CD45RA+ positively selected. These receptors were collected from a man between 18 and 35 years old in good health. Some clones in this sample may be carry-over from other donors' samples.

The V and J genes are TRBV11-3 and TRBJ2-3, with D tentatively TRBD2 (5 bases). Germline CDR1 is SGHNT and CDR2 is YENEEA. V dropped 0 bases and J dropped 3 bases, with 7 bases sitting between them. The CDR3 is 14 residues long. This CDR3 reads CASSLDPGTDTQYF. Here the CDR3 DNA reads TGTGCCAGCAGCTTAGATCCGGGAACAGATACGCAGTATTTT.

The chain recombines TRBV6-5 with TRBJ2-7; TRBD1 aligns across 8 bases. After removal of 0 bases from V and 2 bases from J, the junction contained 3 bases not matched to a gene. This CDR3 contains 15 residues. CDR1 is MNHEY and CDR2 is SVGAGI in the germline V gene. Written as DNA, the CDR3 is TGTGCCAGCAGTTACTCCTCGACAGGGGCCTACGAGCAGTACTTC. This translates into CASSYSSTGAYEQYF.

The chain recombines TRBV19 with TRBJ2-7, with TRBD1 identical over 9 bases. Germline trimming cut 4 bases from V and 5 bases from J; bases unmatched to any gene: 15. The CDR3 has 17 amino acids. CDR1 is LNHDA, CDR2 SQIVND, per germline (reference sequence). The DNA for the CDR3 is TGTGCCAGTAGTACCCTACCGGGACAGGGAACCCCCCACGAGCAGTACTTC. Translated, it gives CASSTLPGQGTPHEQYF.

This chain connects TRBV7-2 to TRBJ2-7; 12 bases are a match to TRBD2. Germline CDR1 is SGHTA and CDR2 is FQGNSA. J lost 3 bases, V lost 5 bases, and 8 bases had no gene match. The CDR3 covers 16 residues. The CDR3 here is CASSNYGLAGIYEQYF. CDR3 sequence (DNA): TGTGCCAGCAGCAACTACGGACTAGCGGGGATCTACGAGCAGTACTTC.

The CDR3 reads CASSLRSGDGNTIYF. The CDR3 DNA follows: TGTGCCAGCAGCTTAAGATCCGGAGATGGAAACACCATATATTTT. V gene TRBV7-3 combines with J gene TRBJ1-3; D call uncertain. CDR1 is SGHTA, CDR2 FQGTGA, per germline. CDR3 size: 15 residues. Trimming removed 1 base at V and 3 bases at J, with 10 bases between.

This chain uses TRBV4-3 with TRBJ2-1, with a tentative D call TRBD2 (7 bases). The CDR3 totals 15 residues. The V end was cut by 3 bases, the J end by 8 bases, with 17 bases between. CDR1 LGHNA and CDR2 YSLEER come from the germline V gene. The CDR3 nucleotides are TGCGCCAGCAGCCAGCAACAGGGAGGGTCCGATGAGCAGTTCTTC. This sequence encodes CASSQQQGGSDEQFF.

The CDR3 protein is CTSSRPGTGTYQETQYF. CDR3 DNA sequence: TGCACCAGCAGCCGCCCTGGGACAGGGACGTACCAAGAGACCCAGTACTTC. The rearrangement joins TRBV1 to TRBJ2-5; TRBD1, the D gene given by the table, was not confirmed from the DNA. TRBV1 is given as a pseudogene. The CDR3 runs 17 residues.

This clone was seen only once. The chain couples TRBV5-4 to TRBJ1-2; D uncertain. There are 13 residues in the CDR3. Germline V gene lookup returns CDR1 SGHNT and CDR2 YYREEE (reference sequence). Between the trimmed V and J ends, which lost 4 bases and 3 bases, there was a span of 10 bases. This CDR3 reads CASSRSDDYGYTF. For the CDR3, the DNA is TGTGCCAGCAGCCGATCCGATGACTATGGCTACACCTTC.

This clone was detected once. CDR3 sequence (DNA): TGTGCCATCAGTGAGTCGACAGGGGTCAATGAGCAGTTCTTC. Its translation is CAISESTGVNEQFF. The chain recombines TRBV10-3 with TRBJ2-1; TRBD1 aligns across 8 bases. The V and J ends lost 0 bases and 6 bases, in that order; junction bases with no gene match: 1. CDR1 and CDR2 from the germline V gene are ENHRY and SYGVKD. The CDR3 has 14 amino acids.

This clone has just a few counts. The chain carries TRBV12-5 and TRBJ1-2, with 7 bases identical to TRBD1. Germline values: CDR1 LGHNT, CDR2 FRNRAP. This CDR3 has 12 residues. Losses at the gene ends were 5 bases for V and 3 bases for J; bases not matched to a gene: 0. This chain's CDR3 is CASGTGDYGYTF. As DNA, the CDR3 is TGTGCTAGTGGTACAGGGGACTATGGCTACACCTTC.

The CDR3 DNA follows: TGTGCCTGGAGTGTTCCCCCTTATCGGTTCGGTTTTGATCAGCCCCAGCATTTT. Amino acids: CAWSVPPYRFGFDQPQHF. The gene calls are TRBV30 and TRBJ1-5, with no clear D. Trimming left V 0 bases short and J 5 bases short, with 23 bases between. The germline V gene encodes CDR1 GTSNPN and CDR2 SVGIG (reference sequence). The length of the CDR3 is 18 residues.

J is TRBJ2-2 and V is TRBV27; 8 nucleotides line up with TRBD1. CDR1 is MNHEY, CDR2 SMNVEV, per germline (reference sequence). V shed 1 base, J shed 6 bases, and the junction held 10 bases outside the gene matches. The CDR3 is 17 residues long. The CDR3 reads CASSLLGRQGTAGELFF. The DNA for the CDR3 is TGTGCCAGCAGTTTATTAGGACGACAGGGGACGGCCGGGGAGCTGTTTTTT.

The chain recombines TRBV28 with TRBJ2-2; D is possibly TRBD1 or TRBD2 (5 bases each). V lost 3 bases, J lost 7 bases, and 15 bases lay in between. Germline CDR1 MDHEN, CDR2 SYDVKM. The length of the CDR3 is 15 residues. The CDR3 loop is CASSFNTLRGGELFF. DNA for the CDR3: TGTGCCAGCAGTTTTAATACCTTGAGGGGCGGGGAGCTGTTTTTT. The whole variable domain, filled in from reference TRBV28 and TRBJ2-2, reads DVKVTQSSRYLVKRTGEKVFLECVQDMDHENMFWYRQDPGLGLRLIYFSYDVKMKEKGDIPEGYSVSREKKERFSLILESASTNQTSMYLCASSFNTLRGGELFFGEGSRLTVL.

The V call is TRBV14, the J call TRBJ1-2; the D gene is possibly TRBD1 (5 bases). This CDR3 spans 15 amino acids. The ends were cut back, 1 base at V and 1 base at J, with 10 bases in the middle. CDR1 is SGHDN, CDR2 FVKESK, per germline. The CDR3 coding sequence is TGTGCCAGCAGCCAAGGACAGACCAGTAACTATGGCTACACCTTC. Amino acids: CASSQGQTSNYGYTF.

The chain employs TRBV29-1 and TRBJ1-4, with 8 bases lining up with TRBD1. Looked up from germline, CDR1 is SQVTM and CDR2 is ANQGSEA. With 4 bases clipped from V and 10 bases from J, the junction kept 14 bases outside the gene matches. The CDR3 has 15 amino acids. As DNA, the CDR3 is TGCAGCGTTGGGTCGACAGGGGCCCAAAGGGGAAAACTGTTTTTT. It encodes CSVGSTGAQRGKLFF.

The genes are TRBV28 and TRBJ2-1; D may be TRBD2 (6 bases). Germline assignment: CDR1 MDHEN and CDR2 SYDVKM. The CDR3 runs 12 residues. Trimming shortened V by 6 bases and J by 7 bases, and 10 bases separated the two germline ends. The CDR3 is CASRLLANEQFF. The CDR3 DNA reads TGTGCCAGCAGACTTCTAGCGAATGAGCAGTTCTTC.